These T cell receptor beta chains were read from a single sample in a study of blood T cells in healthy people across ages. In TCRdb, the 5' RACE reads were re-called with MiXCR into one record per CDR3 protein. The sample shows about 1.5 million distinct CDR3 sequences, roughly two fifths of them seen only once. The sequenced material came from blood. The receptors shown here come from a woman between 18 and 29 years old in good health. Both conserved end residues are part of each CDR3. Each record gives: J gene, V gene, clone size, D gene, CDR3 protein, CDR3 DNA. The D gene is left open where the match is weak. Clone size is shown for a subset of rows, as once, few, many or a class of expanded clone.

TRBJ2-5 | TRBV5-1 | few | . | CASSLVGLQETQYF | TGCGCCAGCAGCTTGGTGGGGCTCCAAGAGACCCAGTACTTC
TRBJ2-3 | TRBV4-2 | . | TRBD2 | CACSHNYPSGRSNTQYF | TGTGCCTGCAGCCATAATTACCCTAGCGGGAGGTCAAATACGCAGTATTTT
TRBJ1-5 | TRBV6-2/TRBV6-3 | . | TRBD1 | CASSYGRGRSSNQPQHF | TGTGCCAGCAGTTACGGCAGGGGGCGAAGTAGCAATCAGCCCCAGCATTTT
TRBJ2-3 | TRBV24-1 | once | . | CATRAAERDTQYF | TGTGCCACTCGCGCTGCGGAGCGTGATACGCAGTATTTT
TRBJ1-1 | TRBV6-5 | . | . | CASSYTQSGREAFF | TGTGCCAGCAGTTACACGCAGTCAGGGAGGGAAGCTTTCTTT
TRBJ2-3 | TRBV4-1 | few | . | CAGSQVFTVTDTQYF | TGCGCCGGCAGCCAAGTATTCACAGTCACAGATACGCAGTATTTT
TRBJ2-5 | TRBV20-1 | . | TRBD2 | CSAIAGGDEQYF | TGCAGTGCTATAGCGGGAGGGGATGAGCAGTACTTC
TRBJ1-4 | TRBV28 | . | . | CASSFGPWTKMKSTNEKLFF | TGTGCCAGCAGTTTTGGGCCGTGGACGAAAATGAAATCAACTAATGAAAAACTGTTTTTT
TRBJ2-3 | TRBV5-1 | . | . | CASSSQELYTDTQYF | TGCGCCAGCAGTTCCCAGGAACTGTACACAGATACGCAGTATTTT
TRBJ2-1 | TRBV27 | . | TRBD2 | CASSLGTTGPYNEQFF | TGTGCCAGCAGTTTAGGGACTACCGGACCCTACAATGAGCAGTTCTTC
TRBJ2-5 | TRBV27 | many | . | CASSLLTGNQETQYF | TGTGCCAGCAGTTTATTAACGGGAAACCAAGAGACCCAGTACTTC
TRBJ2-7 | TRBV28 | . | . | CASSFILRQSYEQYF | TGTGCCAGCAGCTTTATTCTGCGGCAGTCCTACGAGCAGTACTTC
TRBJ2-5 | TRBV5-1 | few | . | CASSPAGKTQYF | TGCGCCAGCAGCCCCGCGGGGAAAACCCAGTACTTC
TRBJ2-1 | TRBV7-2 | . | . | CASSLGGSGNEQFF | TGTGCCAGCAGCTTAGGGGGTAGTGGGAATGAGCAGTTCTTC
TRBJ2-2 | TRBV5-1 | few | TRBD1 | CASSLQGADLTGELFF | TGCGCCAGCAGCTTGCAGGGGGCAGATTTGACCGGGGAGCTGTTTTTT
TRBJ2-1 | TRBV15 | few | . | CATSRDEGGEPYNEQFF | TGTGCCACCAGCAGAGATGAAGGGGGGGAACCCTACAATGAGCAGTTCTTC
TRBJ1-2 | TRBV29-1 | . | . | CSVEGGDGGPNYGYTF | TGCAGCGTTGAAGGGGGAGATGGGGGGCCCAACTATGGCTACACCTTC
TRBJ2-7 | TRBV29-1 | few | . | CSVEDQDASYEQYF | TGCAGCGTTGAAGATCAAGACGCCTCCTACGAGCAGTACTTC
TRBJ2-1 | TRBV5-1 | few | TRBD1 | CASRKGTGSNEQFF | TGCGCCAGCAGAAAAGGGACAGGGTCAAACGAGCAGTTCTTC
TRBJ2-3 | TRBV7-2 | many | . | CASSLEVYTDTQYF | TGTGCCAGCAGCTTAGAGGTCTACACAGATACGCAGTATTTT
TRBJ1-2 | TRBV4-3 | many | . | CASSQEWRQIANYGYTF | TGCGCCAGCAGCCAAGAGTGGCGCCAGATAGCTAACTATGGCTACACCTTC
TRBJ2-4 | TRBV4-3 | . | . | CASSQEPSGRRSIQYF | TGCGCCAGCAGCCAGGAGCCTTCGGGGAGGCGAAGCATTCAGTACTTC
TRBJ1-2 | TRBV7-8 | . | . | CASSLVAVSNYGYTF | TGTGCCAGCAGCTTAGTAGCTGTCTCTAACTATGGCTACACCTTC
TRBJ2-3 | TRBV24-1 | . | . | CATSDPGTLTDTQYF | TGTGCCACCAGTGATCCCGGGACGCTTACAGATACGCAGTATTTT
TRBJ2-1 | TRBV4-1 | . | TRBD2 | CASSPLLAGGYNEQFF | TGTGCCAGCAGTCCCCTCTTGGCGGGGGGGTACAATGAGCAGTTCTTC